The rows below give T cell receptor beta chains drawn from one sample of a study of patients and donors after allogeneic stem cell transplantation. In TCRdb, the RT-PCR reads were re-called with MiXCR into one record per CDR3 protein. Among roughly 940,000 distinct CDR3 sequences listed, more than 15% were seen once. The sequencing sample was made of blood, either unsorted or a sorted T cell fraction (not recorded which). The receptors shown here come from a human donor who was either an allogeneic HSCT recipient or a stem cell or donor lymphocyte infusion donor (not recorded which). It is not recorded whose cells these are; they may come from a transplant donor. Both conserved end residues are part of each CDR3. D genes are given only for firm matches. Size is omitted from some rows. Given values are once, few, many or a class for expanded clones.

V: TRBV4-2
size: many
D: TRBD2
J: TRBJ2-1
length: 16
DNA: TGTGCCAGCAGCCAAGTAACGGGAGGGCCGCTCAATGAGCAGTTCTTC
CDR3: CASSQVTGGPLNEQFF

V: TRBV7-2
size: NA
D: TRBD1
J: TRBJ2-7
length: 15
DNA: TGTGCCAGCAGCTTAGAGGGACAGGGCGGATTCGAGCAGTACTTC
CDR3: CASSLEGQGGFEQYF

V: TRBV7-9
size: few
D: TRBD2
J: TRBJ2-2
length: 16
DNA: TGTGCCAGCAGCCCTATAGCGGGAGTGAACACCGGGGAGCTGTTTTTT
CDR3: CASSPIAGVNTGELFF

V: TRBV27
size: few
D: TRBD1
J: TRBJ1-6
length: 14
DNA: TGTGCCAGCAGTTCTGGGACAGTATTTTCACCCCTCCACTTT
CDR3: CASSSGTVFSPLHF

V: TRBV20-1
size: NA
D: TRBD2
J: TRBJ2-7
length: 19
DNA: TGCAGTGCTAGAGATGTGGGACTAGCGGGAGCGAGTTTCTCCTACGAGCAGTACTTC
CDR3: CSARDVGLAGASFSYEQYF

V: TRBV4-2
size: once
D: NA
J: TRBJ2-7
length: 15
DNA: TGTGCCAGCAGCCAAGATGCCGGGGGCTCCAACGAGCAGTACTTC
CDR3: CASSQDAGGSNEQYF

V: TRBV4-3
size: NA
D: TRBD1
J: TRBJ1-2
length: 15
DNA: TGCGCCAGCAGCCAGCTCCTGACAGGGAACTATGGCTACACCTTC
CDR3: CASSQLLTGNYGYTF

V: TRBV21-1
size: few
D: NA
J: TRBJ1-5
length: 15
DNA: TGTGCCATCCGACCCCGAACAGGGGGCGTTCAGCCCCAGCATTTT
CDR3: CAIRPRTGGVQPQHF

V: TRBV29-1
size: NA
D: NA
J: TRBJ1-2
length: 13
DNA: TGCAGCGTTGACTGGCCTGAGTTCTATGGCTACACCTTC
CDR3: CSVDWPEFYGYTF

V: TRBV21-1
size: NA
D: NA
J: TRBJ1-2
length: 16
DNA: TGTGCCAGCAGCAAAAGGTGGCCCCCCAAGGACTATGGCTACACCTTC
CDR3: CASSKRWPPKDYGYTF

V: TRBV27
size: NA
D: NA
J: TRBJ2-7
length: 13
DNA: TGTGCCAGCAGTTGGGGAGGGGGGTTCGAGCAGTACTTC
CDR3: CASSWGGGFEQYF

V: TRBV6-2/TRBV6-3
size: NA
D: NA
J: TRBJ1-2
length: 13
DNA: TGTGCCAGCAGTACGACCCGGGCCAATGGCTACACCTTC
CDR3: CASSTTRANGYTF

V: TRBV7-2
size: many
D: TRBD2
J: TRBJ2-3
length: 15
DNA: TGTGCCAGCAGTCTAGTGCGGGGGGGCACAGATACGCAGTATTTT
CDR3: CASSLVRGGTDTQYF

V: TRBV9
size: NA
D: NA
J: TRBJ2-3
length: 15
DNA: TGTGCCAGCAGCGTAAGTCCCGGGAGCCGAGATACGCAGTATTTT
CDR3: CASSVSPGSRDTQYF

V: TRBV2
size: NA
D: TRBD1
J: TRBJ2-1
length: 11
DNA: TGTGCCAGCAGCCCGGACAGGGTAGAGTTCTTC
CDR3: CASSPDRVEFF

V: TRBV2
size: few
D: NA
J: TRBJ2-6
length: 16
DNA: TGTGCCAGCAGTGGGAGTTTGTTGACTGGGGCCAACGTCCTGACTTTC
CDR3: CASSGSLLTGANVLTF

V: TRBV6-6
size: few
D: NA
J: TRBJ1-1
length: 12
DNA: TGTGCCAGCCAAATTCGGACGGGTGAAGCTTTCTTT
CDR3: CASQIRTGEAFF

V: TRBV12-3/TRBV12-4
size: NA
D: NA
J: TRBJ1-1
length: 14
DNA: TGTGCCAGCAGTTTAGGCTTTTCGAACACTGAAGCTTTCTTT
CDR3: CASSLGFSNTEAFF

V: TRBV6-2/TRBV6-3
size: NA
D: NA
J: TRBJ2-3
length: 13
DNA: TGTGCCAGTGGTAGGGGCCGCACAGATACGCAGTATTTT
CDR3: CASGRGRTDTQYF

V: TRBV7-8
size: few
D: NA
J: TRBJ1-1
length: 14
DNA: TGTGCCAGCAGCTTAGTGTCTCGGAACACTGAAGCTTTCTTT
CDR3: CASSLVSRNTEAFF

V: TRBV7-2
size: NA
D: TRBD1
J: TRBJ1-4
length: 13
DNA: TGTGCCAGCAGCTCCGAGGGACAGGGAAAACTGTTTTTT
CDR3: CASSSEGQGKLFF

V: TRBV5-5
size: NA
D: NA
J: TRBJ1-3
length: 15
DNA: TGTGCCAGCAGCCAGGGACCGTACTCTGGAAACACCATATATTTT
CDR3: CASSQGPYSGNTIYF

V: TRBV9
size: few
D: TRBD1
J: TRBJ1-3
length: 17
DNA: TGTGCCAGCAGCGTCGCGGACAGGCCGGCTTCTGGAAACACCATATATTTT
CDR3: CASSVADRPASGNTIYF

V: TRBV9
size: NA
D: TRBD1
J: TRBJ1-6
length: 15
DNA: TGTGCCAGCAGCGCCGCGGGACAGTATAATTCACCCCTCCACTTT
CDR3: CASSAAGQYNSPLHF

V: TRBV5-1
size: few
D: TRBD1
J: TRBJ1-6
length: 16
DNA: TGCGCCAGCAGCTCAACTCGACAGGGCGGAGGTTCACCCCTCCACTTT
CDR3: CASSSTRQGGGSPLHF

V: TRBV29-1
size: few
D: NA
J: TRBJ1-2
length: 12
DNA: TGCAGCGTAGGAGACTTAACAGTTGGCTACACCTTC
CDR3: CSVGDLTVGYTF

V: TRBV13
size: few
D: NA
J: TRBJ2-1
length: 17
DNA: TGTGCCAGCAGCTTAAGGGCCGCTAGCACGGGTAGGAATGAGCAGTTCTTC
CDR3: CASSLRAASTGRNEQFF

V: TRBV11-2
size: NA
D: TRBD1
J: TRBJ2-7
length: 18
DNA: TGTGCCAGCAGCTTAGGACAGGGGGATTATGTAGGCTCCTACGAGCAGTACTTC
CDR3: CASSLGQGDYVGSYEQYF

V: TRBV19
size: NA
D: TRBD2
J: TRBJ2-1
length: 20
DNA: TGTGCCAGTAGTATAGACCCAGGGACTAGCGGGAGGCGCTCCTACAATGAGCAGTTCTTC
CDR3: CASSIDPGTSGRRSYNEQFF

V: TRBV20-1
size: NA
D: TRBD2
J: TRBJ2-1
length: 16
DNA: TGCAGTGCTAGCCCGTCCGTAGCGGGAGGGGGCGATGAGCAGTTCTTC
CDR3: CSASPSVAGGGDEQFF

V: TRBV12-5
size: NA
D: TRBD1
J: TRBJ1-1
length: 15
DNA: TGTGCTAGTGGTTTGGGGGGACAGGAGAACACTGAAGCTTTCTTT
CDR3: CASGLGGQENTEAFF

V: TRBV7-2
size: NA
D: TRBD2
J: TRBJ2-1
length: 15
DNA: TGTGCCAGCAGCCTCCCGGGGGGGGCGGGCAATGAGCAGTTCTTC
CDR3: CASSLPGGAGNEQFF

V: TRBV28
size: NA
D: TRBD2
J: TRBJ2-2
length: 15
DNA: TGTGCCAGCAGACTAGCGGGAGTTAACACCGGGGAGCTGTTTTTT
CDR3: CASRLAGVNTGELFF

V: TRBV11-3
size: NA
D: TRBD2
J: TRBJ2-3
length: 16
DNA: TGTGCCAGCAGCTTAGTCCTAGCGGGGCACACAGATACGCAGTATTTT
CDR3: CASSLVLAGHTDTQYF

V: TRBV5-1
size: NA
D: TRBD1
J: TRBJ1-1
length: 15
DNA: TGCGCCAGCAGCTTGAACTACAGGGGGGACACTGAAGCTTTCTTT
CDR3: CASSLNYRGDTEAFF

V: TRBV29-1
size: few
D: TRBD2
J: TRBJ2-3
length: 14
DNA: TGCAGCGTTGAATGGGCGGGAGAGGCAGATACGCAGTATTTT
CDR3: CSVEWAGEADTQYF

V: TRBV7-9
size: many
D: NA
J: TRBJ1-2
length: 11
DNA: TGTGCCAGCACCCCGGCAGGGAGTTACACCTTC
CDR3: CASTPAGSYTF

V: TRBV7-2
size: NA
D: TRBD2
J: TRBJ2-7
length: 15
DNA: TGTGCCAGCAGCTTAAATCCTAGCGGGCTGGGCGAGCAGTACTTC
CDR3: CASSLNPSGLGEQYF

V: TRBV24-1
size: NA
D: TRBD1
J: TRBJ2-3
length: 15
DNA: TGTGCCACCAGACTCGGGACAGGGTTTTCAGATACGCAGTATTTT
CDR3: CATRLGTGFSDTQYF

V: TRBV7-3
size: NA
D: TRBD1
J: TRBJ2-2
length: 13
DNA: TGTGCCAGCAGCCCACCAGGGGGCGGGGAGCTGTTTTTT
CDR3: CASSPPGGGELFF

V: TRBV4-1
size: few
D: NA
J: TRBJ2-1
length: 16
DNA: TGCGCCAGCAGCCAACCCTACAGGGGAGGGTACAATGAGCAGTTCTTC
CDR3: CASSQPYRGGYNEQFF

V: TRBV5-1
size: NA
D: TRBD1
J: TRBJ2-3
length: 15
DNA: TGCGCCAGCAGCTGGGTGACAGGGCGTCAGGATACGCAGTATTTT
CDR3: CASSWVTGRQDTQYF

V: TRBV7-9
size: few
D: NA
J: TRBJ1-1
length: 14
DNA: TGTGCCAGCAGCCCATACAGCCTGAACACTGAAGCTTTCTTT
CDR3: CASSPYSLNTEAFF

V: TRBV19
size: NA
D: TRBD1
J: TRBJ2-1
length: 17
DNA: TGTGCCAGTAGTATAGATCTTTGGGACAGGGAAGGGGATGAGCAGTTCTTC
CDR3: CASSIDLWDREGDEQFF

V: TRBV6-2/TRBV6-3
size: few
D: NA
J: TRBJ1-2
length: 14
DNA: TGTGCCAGCAGTCAGGATCGCCGGGGCTATGGCTACACCTTC
CDR3: CASSQDRRGYGYTF

V: TRBV6-1
size: NA
D: NA
J: TRBJ1-4
length: 17
DNA: TGTGCCAGCAGCCGAGGGCTCGGGGCAGGGTTCGACGAAAAACTGTTTTTT
CDR3: CASSRGLGAGFDEKLFF

V: TRBV19
size: few
D: NA
J: TRBJ1-1
length: 16
DNA: TGTGCCAGTAGTCCCCGCTCGTCAGGTGTTAACACTGAAGCTTTCTTT
CDR3: CASSPRSSGVNTEAFF

V: TRBV7-6
size: many
D: NA
J: TRBJ2-1
length: 19
DNA: TGTGCCAGCAGCTTATTGGAGGCAGGGGCCCTTATGGCCTACAATGAGCAGTTCTTC
CDR3: CASSLLEAGALMAYNEQFF

V: TRBV20-1
size: NA
D: NA
J: TRBJ1-1
length: 12
DNA: TGCAGTGTTGACAGATCGAACACTGAAGCTTTCTTT
CDR3: CSVDRSNTEAFF

V: TRBV9
size: NA
D: NA
J: TRBJ1-3
length: 16
DNA: TGTGCCAGCAGCGTAGGTACGGGACTCTCTGGAAACACCATATATTTT
CDR3: CASSVGTGLSGNTIYF

V: TRBV20-1
size: NA
D: TRBD2
J: TRBJ2-7
length: 16
DNA: TGCAGTGCTAGAGATAGATCCAGCGGGACGGTCTACGAGCAGTACTTC
CDR3: CSARDRSSGTVYEQYF

V: TRBV24-1
size: few
D: TRBD1
J: TRBJ2-2
length: 16
DNA: TGTGCCACCAGTGACCCCGGGACAGGGGCAGCCGGGGAGCTGTTTTTT
CDR3: CATSDPGTGAAGELFF

V: TRBV9
size: NA
D: NA
J: TRBJ1-2
length: 13
DNA: TGTGCCAGCAGCGTAGTGGAGGGGCATGGCTACACCTTC
CDR3: CASSVVEGHGYTF

V: TRBV20-1
size: NA
D: TRBD1
J: TRBJ1-5
length: 13
DNA: TGCAGTGCTTTGGGACAGGGCAATCAGCCCCAGCATTTT
CDR3: CSALGQGNQPQHF